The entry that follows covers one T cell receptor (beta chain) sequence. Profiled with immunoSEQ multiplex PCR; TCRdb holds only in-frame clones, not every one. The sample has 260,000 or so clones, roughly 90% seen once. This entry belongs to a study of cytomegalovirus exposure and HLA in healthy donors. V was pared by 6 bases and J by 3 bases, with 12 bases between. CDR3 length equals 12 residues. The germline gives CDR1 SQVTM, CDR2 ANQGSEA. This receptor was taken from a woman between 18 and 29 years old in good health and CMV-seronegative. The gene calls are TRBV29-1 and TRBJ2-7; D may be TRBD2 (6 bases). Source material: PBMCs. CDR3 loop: CSVVGGHYEQYF. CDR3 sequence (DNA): TGCAGCGTCGTCGGGGGTCACTACGAGCAGTACTTC.